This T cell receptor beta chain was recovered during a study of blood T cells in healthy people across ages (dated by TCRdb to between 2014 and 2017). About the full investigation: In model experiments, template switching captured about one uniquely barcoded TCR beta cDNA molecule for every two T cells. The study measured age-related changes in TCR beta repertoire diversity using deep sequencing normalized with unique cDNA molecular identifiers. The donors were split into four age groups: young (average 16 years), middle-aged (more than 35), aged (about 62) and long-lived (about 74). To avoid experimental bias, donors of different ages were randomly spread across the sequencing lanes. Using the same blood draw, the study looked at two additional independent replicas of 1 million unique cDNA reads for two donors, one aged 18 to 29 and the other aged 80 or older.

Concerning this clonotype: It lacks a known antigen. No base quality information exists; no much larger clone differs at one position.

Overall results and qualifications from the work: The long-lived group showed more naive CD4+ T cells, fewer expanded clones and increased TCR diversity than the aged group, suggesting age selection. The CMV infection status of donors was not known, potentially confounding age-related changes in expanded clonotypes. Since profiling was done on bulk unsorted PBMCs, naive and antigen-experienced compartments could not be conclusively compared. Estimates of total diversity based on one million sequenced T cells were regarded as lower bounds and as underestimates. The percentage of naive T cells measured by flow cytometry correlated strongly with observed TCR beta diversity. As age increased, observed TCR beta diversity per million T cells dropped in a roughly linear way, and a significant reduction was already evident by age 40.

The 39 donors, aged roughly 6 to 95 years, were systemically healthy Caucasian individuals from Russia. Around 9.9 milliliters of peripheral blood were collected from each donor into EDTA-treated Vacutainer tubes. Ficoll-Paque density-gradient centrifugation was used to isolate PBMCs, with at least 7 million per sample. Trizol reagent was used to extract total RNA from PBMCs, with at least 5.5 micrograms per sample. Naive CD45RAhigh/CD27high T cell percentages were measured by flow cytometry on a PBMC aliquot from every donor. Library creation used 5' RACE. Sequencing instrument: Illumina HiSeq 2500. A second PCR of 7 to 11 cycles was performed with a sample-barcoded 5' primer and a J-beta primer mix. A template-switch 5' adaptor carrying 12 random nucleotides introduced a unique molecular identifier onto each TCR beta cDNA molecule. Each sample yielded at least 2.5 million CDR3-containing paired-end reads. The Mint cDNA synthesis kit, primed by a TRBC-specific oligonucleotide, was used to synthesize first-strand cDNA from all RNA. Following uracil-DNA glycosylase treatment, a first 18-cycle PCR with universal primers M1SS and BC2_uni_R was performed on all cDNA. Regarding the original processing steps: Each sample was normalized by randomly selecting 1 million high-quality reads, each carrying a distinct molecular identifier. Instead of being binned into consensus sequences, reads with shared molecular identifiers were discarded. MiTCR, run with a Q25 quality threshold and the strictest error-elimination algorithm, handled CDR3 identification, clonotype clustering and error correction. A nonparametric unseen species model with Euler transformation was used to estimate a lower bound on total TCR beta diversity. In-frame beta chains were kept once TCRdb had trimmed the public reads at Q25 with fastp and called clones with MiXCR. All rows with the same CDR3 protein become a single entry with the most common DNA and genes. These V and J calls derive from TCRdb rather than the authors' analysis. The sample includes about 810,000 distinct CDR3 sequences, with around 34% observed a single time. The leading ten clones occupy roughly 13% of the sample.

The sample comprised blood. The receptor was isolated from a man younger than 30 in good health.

At the DNA level, the sequence is TGTGCCAGCAGTGCATCCACTCGGAACACCGGGGAGCTGTTTTTT. This sequence encodes CASSASTRNTGELFF. The chain couples TRBV2 to TRBJ2-2, with the identity of the D gene unclear. CDR1 is given as SNHLY and CDR2 as FYNNEI, both from the germline V gene. The CDR3 numbers 15 residues from cysteine through phenylalanine. Solely the CDR3 DNA is kept, with 45 bases framed from the first base. The V end loses 4 bases and the J end loses 1 base, and a stretch of 10 bases separates them.